A single sample gave rise to the 16 T cell receptor beta chains below, sequenced in a study of T cell clonotyping in hematopoietic cell transplantation. TCRdb keeps only in-frame clones here, not all; method: immunoSEQ multiplex PCR. The sample has around 5,200 clones, approximately 70% seen once. This specimen was PBMCs, taken 180 days after allogeneic stem cell transplant. Receptors originate from a male patient between 45 and 59 years old who had an allogeneic stem cell transplant from an unrelated donor, so the T cells may come from the graft donor. Some clones in this sample may be carry-over from other donors' samples.

This clone was detected a few times. CDR3 nucleotides: TGTGCCAGCAGCTTAGGGCCTTGGACTCCCTACAATGAGCAGTTCTTC. Its translation is CASSLGPWTPYNEQFF. The chain employs TRBV7-9 and TRBJ2-1; the D gene is possibly TRBD2 (5 bases). CDR1 is SEHNR and CDR2 is FQNEAQ in the germline V gene (reference sequence). The ends were cut back, 1 base at V and 2 bases at J, with 12 bases in the middle. The CDR3 spans 16 residues.

The rearrangement joins TRBV5-1 to TRBJ1-4, with D maybe TRBD1 (5 bases). CDR3 length: 14 amino acids. The V gene's germline CDR1 is SGHRS and CDR2 YFSETQ. V gave up 3 bases and J gave up 5 bases, with 11 bases separating them. The CDR3 nucleotides read TGCGCCAGCAGCTCTGGGACGGAGAATGAAAAACTGTTTTTT. Its translation is CASSSGTENEKLFF.

The table lists this clone with a few counts. The chain recombines TRBV7-3 with TRBJ2-1, with TRBD1 matching 9 bases. V was pared by 2 bases and J by 1 base, with 3 bases of the junction left unmatched. Germline assignment: CDR1 SGHTA and CDR2 FQGTGA. This CDR3 contains 16 residues. The CDR3 nucleotides are TGTGCCAGCAGCTTATGGACAGGGGATTCCTACAATGAGCAGTTCTTC. It translates to CASSLWTGDSYNEQFF.

This clone was observed a single time. V usage is TRBV30 and J usage is TRBJ2-7, with TRBD1 matching 9 bases. Germline loops: CDR1 GTSNPN, CDR2 SVGIG (reference sequence). The ends lost 2 bases at V and 5 bases at J; junction bases unmatched: 7. CDR3 length equals 14 residues. CDR3 sequence: CAWSRDRGLNEQYF. DNA for the CDR3: TGTGCCTGGAGTCGTGACAGGGGGTTAAACGAGCAGTACTTC.

The rearrangement uses TRBV12-5 and TRBJ2-1; 8 bases align to TRBD2. This CDR3 has 16 amino acids. Germline V gene sequence: CDR1 LGHNT, CDR2 FRNRAP. Unmatched junction bases numbered 5, after V lost 1 base and J lost 3 bases. CDR3 DNA sequence: TGTGCTAGTGGTTTGGCGGGAGGGCTGGGCTACAATGAGCAGTTCTTC. The encoded protein is CASGLAGGLGYNEQFF.

The gene calls are TRBV30 and TRBJ1-2, with 9 bases identical to TRBD1. The CDR3 length is 13 residues. V lost 0 bases, J lost 12 bases, and 8 bases stayed unmatched. Germline V gene data show CDR1 as GTSNPN and CDR2 as SVGIG (reference sequence). In DNA, the CDR3 is TGTGCCTGGAGTGTCGGACAGGGGAGGTTGAACACCTTC. Its protein is CAWSVGQGRLNTF.

The CDR3 DNA follows: TGTGCCTGGAGTGTCTCCGGGACCTCAGGAACACCCCTCCACTTT. Translation: CAWSVSGTSGTPLHF. This rearrangement joins TRBV30 to TRBJ1-6; a possible D gene is TRBD1 (5 bases). This CDR3 contains 15 residues. Looked up from germline, CDR1 is GTSNPN and CDR2 is SVGIG (reference sequence). Trimming pared 0 bases from V and 11 bases from J, leaving 17 bases between.

This sequence joins TRBV5-6 and TRBJ1-4, with D unclear. CDR1 is SGHDT, CDR2 YYEEEE, per germline. This CDR3 has 15 residues. V lost 0 bases and J lost 6, with 12 bases in between. CDR3 coding DNA: TGTGCCAGCAGCTTGGCGTGGCAATCCGATGAAAAACTGTTTTTT. It yields the protein CASSLAWQSDEKLFF.

This clone appeared a single time. The chain employs TRBV28 and TRBJ1-6; D is unresolved. The CDR3 runs 12 residues. The germline V gene has CDR1 MDHEN and CDR2 SYDVKM. Trimming stripped 3 bases from V and 14 bases from J, with 11 bases between. This chain's CDR3 is CASSFVAATLHF. CDR3 coding DNA: TGTGCCAGCAGTTTTGTGGCCGCGACCCTCCACTTT.

This clone was seen a single time. The V and J genes are TRBV28 and TRBJ1-2; perhaps TRBD1 as D (5 bases). Trimming stripped 7 bases from V and 8 bases from J, with 23 bases between. Germline CDR1 MDHEN, CDR2 SYDVKM. The CDR3 runs to 15 residues. The CDR3 nucleotides are TGTGCCAGCACCGAGGTCCTTGAGTCTTGGGGCGGCTACACCTTC. Translating it yields CASTEVLESWGGYTF.

J is TRBJ1-1 and V is TRBV5-4, with D possibly matching TRBD1 (5 bases). The CDR3 runs to 14 residues. The germline V gene encodes CDR1 SGHNT and CDR2 YYREEE (reference sequence). V was trimmed by 4 bases and J by 5 bases, leaving 15 bases between them. As DNA, the CDR3 is TGTGCCAGCAGCCTTGGAACCAGGGAAACTGAAGCTTTCTTT. Its translation is CASSLGTRETEAFF.

The chain carries TRBV7-2 and TRBJ2-7, with unresolved D. The CDR3 is 14 residues long. With 1 base removed from V and 2 bases from J, the gap between germline ends came to 9 bases. In germline, CDR1 is SGHTA, CDR2 FQGNSA. The CDR3 reads CASSLVLSTYEQYF. CDR3 bases: TGTGCCAGCAGCTTAGTGCTCTCCACCTACGAGCAGTACTTC.

This chain joins TRBV4-2 and TRBJ2-1; 9 nucleotides agree with TRBD2. With V trimmed by 1 base and J by 0 bases, 10 bases remained unmatched. The CDR3 loop spans 19 amino acids. Germline loops: CDR1 LGHNA, CDR2 YNFKEQ. The CDR3 bases are TGTGCCAGCAGCCAAGTGTGGCGGGAGGGCCGAAGCTCCTACAATGAGCAGTTCTTC. Encoded protein: CASSQVWREGRSSYNEQFF.

The chain employs TRBV4-1 and TRBJ2-7, with D perhaps TRBD2 (6 bases). Germline CDR1 is MGHRA and CDR2 is YSYEKL. The V and J ends lost 2 bases and 6 bases respectively, with 20 bases between them. This CDR3 spans 16 amino acids. Written as DNA, the CDR3 is TGCGCCAGCAGCCAAACGGCGCGGACCCAGGAGGGCGAGCAGTACTTC. Protein product: CASSQTARTQEGEQYF.

The chain has TRBV30 and TRBJ1-1; 7 bases are shared with TRBD1. V shed 3 bases and J 5 bases; nucleotides not matched to a gene: 3. The CDR3 runs 12 residues. Looked up from germline, CDR1 is GTSNPN and CDR2 is SVGIG (reference sequence). DNA for the CDR3: TGTGCCTGGAGCAGACAGGGAACTGAAGCTTTCTTT. It yields the protein CAWSRQGTEAFF.

This clone is large within its sample. The gene calls are TRBV6-5 and TRBJ2-5; the D gene could be TRBD1 or TRBD2 (5 bases each). Trimming shortened V by 1 base and J by 1 base, and 7 bases separated the two germline ends. The CDR3 totals 14 residues. Germline lookup yields CDR1 MNHEY and CDR2 SVGAGI. The CDR3 DNA reads as TGTGCCAGCAGTTACTTTGGGGGCCAAGAGACCCAGTACTTC. Its translation is CASSYFGGQETQYF.